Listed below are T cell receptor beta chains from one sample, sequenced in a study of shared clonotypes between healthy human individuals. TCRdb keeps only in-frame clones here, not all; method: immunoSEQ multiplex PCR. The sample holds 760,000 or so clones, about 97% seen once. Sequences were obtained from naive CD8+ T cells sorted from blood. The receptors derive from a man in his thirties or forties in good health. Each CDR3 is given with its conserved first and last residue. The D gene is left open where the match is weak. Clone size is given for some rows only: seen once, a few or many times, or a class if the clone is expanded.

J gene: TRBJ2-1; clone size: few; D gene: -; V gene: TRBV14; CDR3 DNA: TGTGCCAGCAGCCCTCCGCCCGTCTCACCGGGGTACAATGAGCAGTTCTTC; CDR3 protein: CASSPPPVSPGYNEQFF
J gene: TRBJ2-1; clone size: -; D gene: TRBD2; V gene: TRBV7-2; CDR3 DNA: TGTGCCAGCAGCTCTATATTGATAGGGAGGGCCAATGAGCAGTTCTTC; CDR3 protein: CASSSILIGRANEQFF
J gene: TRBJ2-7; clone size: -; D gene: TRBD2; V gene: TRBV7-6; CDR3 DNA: TGTGCCAGCAGCTTATTTTTTGACGAGGGAGGGTACGAGCAGTACTTC; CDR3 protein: CASSLFFDEGGYEQYF
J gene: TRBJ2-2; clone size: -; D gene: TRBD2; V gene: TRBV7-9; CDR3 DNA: TGTGCCAGCAGCTTAAGTCTCGGGGCGGGAGGCCAGTCCACCGGGGAGCTGTTTTTT; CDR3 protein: CASSLSLGAGGQSTGELFF
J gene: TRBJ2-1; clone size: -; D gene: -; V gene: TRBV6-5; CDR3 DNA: TGTGCCAGCAGTACTGACGGGACCTACAATGAGCAGTTCTTC; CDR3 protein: CASSTDGTYNEQFF
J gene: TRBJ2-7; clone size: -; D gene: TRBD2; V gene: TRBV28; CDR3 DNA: TGTGCCAGCATCAGGGACTATGACACGTACTTC; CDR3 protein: CASIRDYDTYF
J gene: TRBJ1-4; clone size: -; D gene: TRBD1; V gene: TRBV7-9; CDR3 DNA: TGTGCCAGCAGCTCCGGGACAGGGGTCGAAAAACTGTTTTTT; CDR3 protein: CASSSGTGVEKLFF
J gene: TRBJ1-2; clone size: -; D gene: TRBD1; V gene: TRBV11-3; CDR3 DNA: TGTGCCAGCAGCCCGCGGACAGGGGATAACTATGGCTACACCTTC; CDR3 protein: CASSPRTGDNYGYTF
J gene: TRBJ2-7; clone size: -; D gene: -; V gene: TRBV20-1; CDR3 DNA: TGCAGTTCCCTGGGAGGGGGCGAGCAGTACTTC; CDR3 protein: CSSLGGGEQYF
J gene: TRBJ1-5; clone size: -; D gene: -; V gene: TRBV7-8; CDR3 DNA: TGTGCCAGCAGCCCCCTAGGATGGCCCCAGCATTTT; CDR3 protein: CASSPLGWPQHF
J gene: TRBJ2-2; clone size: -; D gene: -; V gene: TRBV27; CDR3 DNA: TGTGCCAGCAGTTTACCCCCAGGGGCTACCGGGGAGCTGTTTTTT; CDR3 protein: CASSLPPGATGELFF
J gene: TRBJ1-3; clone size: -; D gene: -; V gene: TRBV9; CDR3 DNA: TGTGCCAGCAGCGGGACGGACATCTCCGGAAACACCATATATTTT; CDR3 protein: CASSGTDISGNTIYF
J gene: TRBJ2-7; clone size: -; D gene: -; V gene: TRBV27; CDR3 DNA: TGTGCCAGCAGTTCACTACAAGGGGCGTTCTACGAGCAGTACTTC; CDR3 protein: CASSSLQGAFYEQYF
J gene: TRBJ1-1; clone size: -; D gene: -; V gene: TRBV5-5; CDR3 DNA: TGTGCCAGCAGCTTTGCCTCGGAGTACACTGAAGCTTTCTTT; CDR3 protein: CASSFASEYTEAFF
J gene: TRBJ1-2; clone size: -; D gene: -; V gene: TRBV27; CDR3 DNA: TGTGCCAGCAGTTTCGCGTCGGGGGTTCAGACTAACTATGGCTACACCTTC; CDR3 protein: CASSFASGVQTNYGYTF
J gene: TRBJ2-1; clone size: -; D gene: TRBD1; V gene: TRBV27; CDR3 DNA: TGTGCCAGCAGTTTCCTCCCTGGGACAGGGGGTTTTTCCTACAATGAGCAGTTCTTC; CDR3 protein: CASSFLPGTGGFSYNEQFF
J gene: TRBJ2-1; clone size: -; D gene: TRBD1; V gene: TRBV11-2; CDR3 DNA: TGTGCCAGCAGCTTAGGGACAGGGGGATACAATGAGCAGTTCTTC; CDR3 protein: CASSLGTGGYNEQFF
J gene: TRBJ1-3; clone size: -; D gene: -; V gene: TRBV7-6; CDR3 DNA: TGTGCCAGCAGCTTAGAATGGGGATCTGGAAACACCATATATTTT; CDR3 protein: CASSLEWGSGNTIYF
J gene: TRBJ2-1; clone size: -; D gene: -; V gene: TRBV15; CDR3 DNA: TGTGCCACCAGCGCCGACGCCTTAAGCTCCTACAATGAGCAGTTCTTC; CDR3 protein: CATSADALSSYNEQFF
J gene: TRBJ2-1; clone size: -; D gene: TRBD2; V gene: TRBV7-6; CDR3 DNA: TGTGCCAGCAGCTTAGGGTGGCTAGCGGTGGATGAGCAGTTCTTC; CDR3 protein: CASSLGWLAVDEQFF
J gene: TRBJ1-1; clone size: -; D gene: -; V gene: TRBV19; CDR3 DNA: TGTGCCAGTAGTACAGGGGTGAACACTGAAGCTTTCTTT; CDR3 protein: CASSTGVNTEAFF
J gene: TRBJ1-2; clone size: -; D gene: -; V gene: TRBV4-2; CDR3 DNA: TGTGCCAGCAGCCAGAAACCGGGGGATGGCTACACCTTC; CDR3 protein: CASSQKPGDGYTF
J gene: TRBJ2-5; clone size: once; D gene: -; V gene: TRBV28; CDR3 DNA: TGTGCCAGCAACACCATGGACACCCCCGGGGAGACCCAGTACTTC; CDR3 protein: CASNTMDTPGETQYF
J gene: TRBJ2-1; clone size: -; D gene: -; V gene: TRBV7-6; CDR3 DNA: TGTGCCAGCAGCTTAGAACTGGACCTCAATGAGCAGTTCTTC; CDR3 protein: CASSLELDLNEQFF
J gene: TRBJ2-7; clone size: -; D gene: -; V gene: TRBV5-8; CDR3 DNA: TGTGCCAGCAGCTTTGGACAAGCCTACGAGCAGTACTTC; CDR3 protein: CASSFGQAYEQYF
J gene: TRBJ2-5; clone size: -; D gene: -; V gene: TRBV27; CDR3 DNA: TGTGCCAGCAGTTTCCAGGGTGAGGGAGAGACCCAGTACTTC; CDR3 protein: CASSFQGEGETQYF
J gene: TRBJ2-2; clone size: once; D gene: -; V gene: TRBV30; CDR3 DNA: TGTGCCTGGAGTGCGGCCGGGGAGCTGTTTTTT; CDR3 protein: CAWSAAGELFF
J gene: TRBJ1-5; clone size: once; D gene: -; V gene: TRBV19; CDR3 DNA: TGTGCCAGTAGTATAGTTAATCAGCCCCAGCATTTT; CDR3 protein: CASSIVNQPQHF
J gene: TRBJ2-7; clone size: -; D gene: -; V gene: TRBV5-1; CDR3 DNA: TGCGCCAGCAGCACGACCAGCCCTAGAGACGAGCAGTACTTC; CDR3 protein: CASSTTSPRDEQYF
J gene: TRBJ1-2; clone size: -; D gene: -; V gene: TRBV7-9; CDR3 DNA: TGTGCCAGCAGCGGGGCGGGGGCAACCTATGGCTACACCTTC; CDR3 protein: CASSGAGATYGYTF
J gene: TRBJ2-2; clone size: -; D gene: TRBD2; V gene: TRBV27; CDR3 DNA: TGTGCCAGCACCAAAATACTAGCGGGAGGGCCGAGCACCGGGGAGCTGTTTTTT; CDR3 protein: CASTKILAGGPSTGELFF